A selection of T cell receptor beta chains follows, all from one sample in a study of blood T cells in healthy people across ages. TCRdb reprocessed the 5' RACE reads via MiXCR and lists one record per CDR3 protein. The table shows some 1.4 million distinct CDR3 sequences, with roughly 40% occurring only once. Sequencing was performed on blood. The receptors were gathered from a woman aged 18-35 years in good health. The CDR3 runs from the conserved cysteine through the conserved F or W. D genes are given only for firm matches. Where a row states a size, it is once, few, many or the class of an expanded clone; other rows omit it.

V gene	J gene	D gene	clone size	CDR3 DNA	CDR3 protein
TRBV25-1	TRBJ2-2	TRBD2	few	TGTGCCAGCAGTCTATGGGGACTAACCGGGGAGCTGTTTTTT	CASSLWGLTGELFF
TRBV5-1	TRBJ1-5	NA	NA	TGCGCCAGCAGCCTGGGTGTTCAAGGTCAGCCCCAGCATTTT	CASSLGVQGQPQHF
TRBV5-1	TRBJ1-5	NA	NA	TGCGCCAGCAGCTTGGGACAGACTGGGGCGGGTCAGCCCCAGCATTTT	CASSLGQTGAGQPQHF
TRBV20-1	TRBJ2-3	TRBD2	few	TGCAGTGCTAGCGCCCTACTAGCGGGGACGGGCACAGATACGCAGTATTTT	CSASALLAGTGTDTQYF
TRBV7-9	TRBJ1-2	NA	once	TGTGCCAGCAGCTTAGGAGAGGCAGACAACTATGGCTACACCTTC	CASSLGEADNYGYTF
TRBV12-3/TRBV12-4	TRBJ2-1	NA	few	TGTGCCAGCAGTTTGAGGGAGAATGAGCAGTTCTTC	CASSLRENEQFF
TRBV29-1	TRBJ1-1	NA	NA	TGCAGCGTTGAATTGTTGGGAGGAACTGAAGCTTTCTTT	CSVELLGGTEAFF
TRBV7-2	TRBJ2-4	NA	few	TGTGCCAGCAGCTTAAGTCAGGGTTCTAACATTCAGTACTTC	CASSLSQGSNIQYF
TRBV4-1	TRBJ2-1	TRBD2	NA	TGCGCCAGCAGCCAAAGTACCCTTCCTTGGGAGCGGGAGCCGACAAGGAGCTCCTACAATGGGCAGTTCTTC	CASSQSTLPWEREPTRSSYNGQFF
TRBV6-5	TRBJ2-6	NA	few	TGTGCCAGCGCTTTAGGTAGCTCTGGGGCCAACGTCCTGACTTTC	CASALGSSGANVLTF
TRBV5-1	TRBJ2-7	NA	many	TGCGCCAGCAGCCCCCGGGGCACTGGCTCCTACGAGCAGTACTTC	CASSPRGTGSYEQYF
TRBV19	TRBJ1-2	NA	few	TGTGCCGTCAGACCTAGGACAGCGAATAACTATGGCTACACCTTC	CAVRPRTANNYGYTF
TRBV2	TRBJ1-5	NA	NA	TGTGCCAGCGGACCCCTAGAAAGCAATCAGCCCCAGCATTTT	CASGPLESNQPQHF
TRBV5-1	TRBJ1-4	NA	NA	TGCGCCAGCAGCTCGGGAACAGCATTGGAAAAACTGTTTTTT	CASSSGTALEKLFF
TRBV12-3/TRBV12-4	TRBJ2-3	NA	NA	TGTGCCAGCAGTTTAGCGGGGGACGAGTCCGGAGATACGCAGTATTTT	CASSLAGDESGDTQYF
TRBV20-1	TRBJ1-5	TRBD1	NA	TGCAGTGCTAGCCGACCGGGACAGGGATATCAGCCCCAGCATTTT	CSASRPGQGYQPQHF
TRBV5-1	TRBJ2-1	NA	few	TGCGCCAGCAGCTTGGTTGAGGTGGCCTCCCCGGGGAATGAGCAGTTCTTC	CASSLVEVASPGNEQFF
TRBV29-1	TRBJ1-1	NA	NA	TGCAGCGTGAGCGGACCGGGCGTGAACACTGAAGCTTTCTTT	CSVSGPGVNTEAFF
TRBV2	TRBJ2-5	TRBD1	few	TGTGCCAGCACTTTCCCGGGACAGCAAGAGACCCAGTACTTC	CASTFPGQQETQYF
TRBV4-1	TRBJ2-5	TRBD2	NA	TGCGCCAGCAGCCAATTGGGACAGGGCCCTAGCGGGGGGCTCAGAGAGACCCAGTACTTC	CASSQLGQGPSGGLRETQYF
TRBV29-1	TRBJ2-6	NA	NA	TGCAGCGTTGGGGTTGCTAGCTCTGGGGCCAACGTCCTGACTTTC	CSVGVASSGANVLTF
TRBV20-1	TRBJ2-3	NA	NA	TGCAGTGCTAGAGGGTCCGAAGGGCTAGCTCTTGGCACAGATACGCAGTATTTT	CSARGSEGLALGTDTQYF
TRBV20-1	TRBJ2-4	NA	NA	TGCAGTGCCCCGAGTAGGGGGTGGGAGCAGTACTTC	CSAPSRGWEQYF
TRBV25-1	TRBJ2-5	TRBD1	NA	TGTGCCAGCAGTGTTCGGGACAGGGGGTTAGAGACCCAGTACTTC	CASSVRDRGLETQYF
TRBV7-2	TRBJ2-1	NA	NA	TGTGCCAGCAGCTTACGAGGGATTTACAATGAGCAGTTCTTC	CASSLRGIYNEQFF
TRBV12-5	TRBJ2-7	TRBD1	few	TGTGCTAGTGGTTCACAGGGGACCCCCCTCTCCTACGAGCAGTACTTC	CASGSQGTPLSYEQYF
TRBV7-9	TRBJ2-5	TRBD1	few	TGTGCCAGCAGCTTAGTGGGACAGGAGTACTTC	CASSLVGQEYF
TRBV14	TRBJ1-2	TRBD1	few	TGTGCCAGCAGCCAATCTTCAGGGGGCGGCTATGGCTACACCTTC	CASSQSSGGGYGYTF
TRBV25-1	TRBJ2-7	TRBD2	NA	TGTGCCTCGGGGGGTGACTCCTACGAGCAGTACTTC	CASGGDSYEQYF
TRBV18	TRBJ2-7	TRBD2	NA	TGTGCCAGCTCACCACGGAGCGGGAGAGGCTACAATGAGCAGTACTTC	CASSPRSGRGYNEQYF
TRBV12-3/TRBV12-4	TRBJ1-1	TRBD1	NA	TGTGCCAGCAGTTTTCACGTGTCTGGGCAGGGGGCAGAAGAAGACACTGAAGCTTTCTTT	CASSFHVSGQGAEEDTEAFF
TRBV20-1	TRBJ2-7	TRBD1	once	TGCAGTGCGAGGGGGCGGTACGAGCAGTACTTC	CSARGRYEQYF
TRBV7-9	TRBJ1-2	NA	NA	TGTGCCAGCAGCCCTGGAGTTACGTTATTCGTCAACTATGGCTACACCTTC	CASSPGVTLFVNYGYTF
TRBV28	TRBJ2-7	TRBD1	NA	TGTGCCAGCAGGAAACGGGACAGGGCGTCTTCCGAGCAGTACTTC	CASRKRDRASSEQYF
TRBV12-3/TRBV12-4	TRBJ1-1	NA	NA	TGTGCCAGCAGGTATACCGGGGAAGCTTTCTTT	CASRYTGEAFF
TRBV5-1	TRBJ2-6	TRBD2	few	TGCGCCAGCAGCGAGGGACTAGGGTCTGGGGCCAACGTCCTGACTTTC	CASSEGLGSGANVLTF
TRBV20-1	TRBJ2-5	NA	few	TGCAGTGCTAGAGTGGATAAACAAGAGACCCAGTACTTC	CSARVDKQETQYF
TRBV7-3	TRBJ2-2	NA	few	TGTGCCAGCAGCTTCCTCTCTGGGTGGGAGCTGTTTTTT	CASSFLSGWELFF
TRBV10-3	TRBJ1-2	TRBD1	NA	TGTGCCCCCTTGGGCAGGGGGCTATCCTATTGCTACACCTTC	CAPLGRGLSYCYTF
TRBV3-1	TRBJ2-1	TRBD1	NA	TGTGCCAGCTCACCGGACAGGGGTGACTACAATGAGCAGTTCTTC	CASSPDRGDYNEQFF
TRBV9	TRBJ1-1	NA	few	TGTGCCAGCAGCGTAAATTTAAAGGAGAACACTGAAGCTTTCTTT	CASSVNLKENTEAFF
TRBV20-1	TRBJ1-2	NA	NA	TGCAGTTACAAAAAAGACAGTAACTATGGCTACACCTTC	CSYKKDSNYGYTF
TRBV11-3	TRBJ2-3	TRBD2	NA	TGTGCCAGCAGCTTAGACGCGGGCGGGAGACCTAGCACAGATACGCAGTATTTT	CASSLDAGGRPSTDTQYF
TRBV27	TRBJ2-3	TRBD1	NA	TGTGCCACTAAAACACAGGGGTTAGGGGACACAGATACGCAGTATTTT	CATKTQGLGDTDTQYF
TRBV6-1	TRBJ2-1	TRBD2	NA	TGTGCCAGCAAATCCGGGACTAGCGGCACGAGCTCCTACAATGAGCAGTTCTTC	CASKSGTSGTSSYNEQFF
TRBV4-1	TRBJ2-4	NA	NA	TGCGCCAGCAGCCAAGGAACGGGACCCACCTACAATGAGCAGTACTTC	CASSQGTGPTYNEQYF
TRBV10-3	TRBJ2-3	TRBD1	many	TGTGCCATCAGTGAGTCAGGGACAGGAATAAGCACAGATACGCAGTATTTT	CAISESGTGISTDTQYF
TRBV20-1	TRBJ2-1	TRBD2	few	TGCAGTGCTCTTGACGGGAGGCATAATGAGCAGTTCTTC	CSALDGRHNEQFF